This T cell receptor (beta chain) was observed in a study of blood T cells in healthy people across ages. This clonotype was seen a few times. Antigen: not known. Through a sample-barcoded 5' primer and a J-beta primer mix, a second PCR was run for roughly 6 to 12 cycles. TCRdb reanalysed the 5' RACE reads using MiXCR and keeps one entry per CDR3 protein. The table includes about 1.4 million distinct CDR3 sequences, approximately 59% detected once. The CDR3 consists of 15 residues. The germline CDR1 and CDR2 sequences are MNHEY and SVGEGT. Trimming left V 10 bases short and J 2 bases short, with 18 bases between. Whole-study results and caveats: The lack of PBMC sorting stopped any conclusive naive versus antigen-experienced comparison.

The gene calls are TRBV6-2 or TRBV6-3 and TRBJ2-1, with D perhaps given as TRBD1 or TRBD2 (5 bases each). The TCR was taken from a man between 18 and 35 years old in good health. Sequences were obtained from blood. The CDR3 loop is CATKVGSGPYNEQFF. CDR3 nucleotide sequence: TGTGCCACCAAGGTAGGATCGGGGCCCTACAATGAGCAGTTCTTC.